This entry lists 28 T cell receptor beta chains sequenced from one sample in a study of blood T cell repertoires in COVID-19. Generated by immunoSEQ multiplex PCR, the TCRdb table keeps only in-frame clones and is missing some. The repertoire holds roughly 68,000 clones, with 87% as singletons. The sample taken for sequencing was peripheral blood. These receptors all stem from a woman in her forties or fifties with COVID-19, enrolled during active disease.

The rearrangement links TRBV6-5 to TRBJ2-7, with 7 bases identical to TRBD1. V was pared by 0 bases and J by 0 bases, with 2 bases of the junction left unmatched. The CDR3 contains 15 residues. In germline, CDR1 is MNHEY, CDR2 SVGAGI. The CDR3 bases are TGTGCCAGCAGTTACTCAGGGGGCTCCTCCTACGAGCAGTACTTC. It encodes CASSYSGGSSYEQYF.

The chain couples TRBV9 to TRBJ1-3, with D uncertain. V was trimmed by 3 bases and J by 7 bases, leaving 11 bases between them. The CDR3 consists of 13 residues. The germline CDR1 and CDR2 sequences are SGDLS and YYNGEE. As DNA, the CDR3 is TGTGCCAGCAGCGCCGCCTCCAGGAACACCATATATTTT. Encoded protein: CASSAASRNTIYF.

This chain links TRBV7-3 with TRBJ2-1; 7 bases fit TRBD2. CDR1 and CDR2 (germline): SGHTA, FQGTGA. This CDR3 is built from 12 residues. With 5 bases clipped from V and 9 bases from J, the junction kept 4 bases outside the gene matches. This CDR3 reads CASSRGLGEQFF. The CDR3 DNA sequence: TGTGCCAGCAGCCGAGGACTAGGTGAGCAGTTCTTC.

The V and J genes are TRBV5-1 and TRBJ2-5; 10 positions match TRBD2. In germline, CDR1 is SGHRS, CDR2 YFSETQ. With V trimmed by 4 bases and J by 2 bases, 5 bases remained unmatched. This CDR3 is built from 15 residues. CDR3 sequence (DNA): TGCGCCAGCAGCACCGGACTAGCGGTACAAGAGACCCAGTACTTC. It yields the protein CASSTGLAVQETQYF.

This clone has a handful of counts. The chain uses TRBV19 and TRBJ2-1; 12 bases agree with TRBD2. After removal of 6 bases from V and 5 bases from J, the junction contained 17 bases not matched to a gene. Germline V gives CDR1 LNHDA, CDR2 SQIVND (reference sequence). The CDR3 loop spans 19 amino acids. Here the CDR3 reads CASRNLWRLAGAINNEQFF. The CDR3 region has the DNA TGTGCCAGTAGAAATCTCTGGCGACTAGCGGGAGCGATCAACAATGAGCAGTTCTTC.

This clone was observed a handful of times. The chain uses TRBV28 and TRBJ2-7; D unresolved. With 2 bases removed from V and 2 bases from J, the gap between germline ends came to 10 bases. The CDR3 loop spans 14 amino acids. The germline V gene encodes CDR1 MDHEN and CDR2 SYDVKM. In DNA, the CDR3 is TGTGCCAGCAGTTTACAGGCAGTACCCTACGAGCAGTACTTC. Amino acids: CASSLQAVPYEQYF. Combining the CDR3 with reference TRBV28 and TRBJ2-7 gives the whole variable domain DVKVTQSSRYLVKRTGEKVFLECVQDMDHENMFWYRQDPGLGLRLIYFSYDVKMKEKGDIPEGYSVSREKKERFSLILESASTNQTSMYLCASSLQAVPYEQYFGPGTRLTVT.

The chain recombines TRBV18 with TRBJ2-1, with 11 bases identical to TRBD2. In germline, CDR1 is KGHSH, CDR2 LQKENI. After removal of 2 bases from V and 3 bases from J, the junction contained 9 bases not matched to a gene. The CDR3 spans 18 residues. In DNA, the CDR3 is TGTGCCAGCTCACCAGGGACTAGCGGTTCTCATCACTACAATGAGCAGTTCTTC. Translating gives CASSPGTSGSHHYNEQFF.

The gene calls are TRBV5-4 and TRBJ2-7, with 10 bases that match TRBD2. Unmatched junction bases numbered 14, after V lost 5 bases and J lost 0 bases. Germline V gene sequence: CDR1 SGHNT, CDR2 YYREEE (reference sequence). The length of the CDR3 is 18 residues. The DNA for the CDR3 is TGTGCCAGCAGGGTATACGGACTAGCGGACCGACACTCCTACGAGCAGTACTTC. This gives the protein CASRVYGLADRHSYEQYF.

The chain uses TRBV6-5 and TRBJ1-5; 9 bases are a match to TRBD1. With V trimmed by 8 bases and J by 4 bases, 6 bases remained unmatched. The CDR3 runs 14 residues. The germline gives CDR1 MNHEY, CDR2 SVGAGI. The CDR3 DNA sequence: TGTGCCAGCTTACCCGGGACAGGGAATCAGCCCCAGCATTTT. Its translation is CASLPGTGNQPQHF.

The chain combines TRBV27 with TRBJ2-7, with TRBD1 matching over 10 bases. CDR1 is MNHEY, CDR2 SMNVEV, per germline (reference sequence). J gave up 5 bases and V 7 bases, and 5 bases lay outside the gene matches. The CDR3 extends over 13 amino acids. Written as DNA, the CDR3 is TGTGCCAGCACGGGACAGGGGATACACGAGCAGTACTTC. Translating gives CASTGQGIHEQYF.

This rearrangement joins TRBV6-1 to TRBJ2-5; TRBD2 agrees at 11 bases. The CDR3 is 15 residues long. CDR1 and CDR2 (germline): MNHNS, SASEGT. With V trimmed by 3 bases and J by 2 bases, 2 bases remained unmatched. CDR3 DNA: TGTGCCAGCAGTGAGGGACTAGCGGCACAAGAGACCCAGTACTTC. Translated: CASSEGLAAQETQYF.

V and J are TRBV19 and TRBJ2-3; D is perhaps TRBD1 (6 bases). From germline, CDR1 is LNHDA and CDR2 SQIVND (reference sequence). This CDR3 is 14 amino acids long. V shed 3 bases and J shed 3 bases, with 10 bases lying between them. In nucleotides, the CDR3 is TGTGCCAGTAGTATCTCGACAGGAACAGATACGCAGTATTTT. The encoded protein is CASSISTGTDTQYF. Based on the CDR3 plus reference TRBV19 and TRBJ2-3, the full variable domain is DGGITQSPKYLFRKEGQNVTLSCEQNLNHDAMYWYRQDPGQGLRLIYYSQIVNDFQKGDIAEGYSVSREKKESFPLTVTSAQKNPTAFYLCASSISTGTDTQYFGPGTRLTVL.

In its sample, this clone was seen a few times. CDR3 residues: CASSQALAGVGEQYF. CDR3 DNA: TGTGCCAGCAGCCAAGCACTAGCGGGAGTGGGGGAGCAGTACTTC. The rearrangement joins TRBV3-1 (or the pseudogene TRBV3-2) to TRBJ2-7; 11 bases match TRBD2. This CDR3 region has 15 residues. The V and J ends lost 1 base and 7 bases, in that order; junction bases with no gene match: 6. The germline gives CDR1 LGHDT, CDR2 YNNKEL (reference sequence).

The chain joins TRBV6-1 to TRBJ1-6; the D is unclear. Germline-derived CDR1 and CDR2 are MNHNS and SASEGT. The length of the CDR3 is 13 residues. With 1 base removed from V and 14 bases from J, the gap between germline ends came to 12 bases. The CDR3 reads CASSEGWRESLHF. The CDR3 DNA sequence: TGTGCCAGCAGTGAAGGCTGGAGGGAATCCCTCCACTTT.

V is TRBV7-9 and J is TRBJ2-3; D not certain. The length of the CDR3 is 12 residues. The V and J ends lost 5 bases and 3 bases respectively, with 6 bases between them. The germline CDR1 and CDR2 sequences are SEHNR and FQNEAQ (reference sequence). CDR3 bases: TGTGCCAGCAGCATACTAACAGATACGCAGTATTTT. This gives the protein CASSILTDTQYF.

V is TRBV28 and J is TRBJ1-5, with TRBD1 as a possible D gene (5 bases). CDR3 length: 15 residues. Looked up from germline, CDR1 is MDHEN and CDR2 is SYDVKM. CDR3 in DNA: TGTGAATCCCGGCCAAGGGGTAGTAGCAATCAGCCCCAGCATTTT. Protein: CESRPRGSSNQPQHF.

The J gene is TRBJ2-5, the V gene TRBV6-6, with 8 nucleotides matching TRBD1. Germline assignment: CDR1 MNHNY and CDR2 SVGAGI (reference sequence). V lost 4 bases and J lost 5; bases outside the gene matches: 12. The length of the CDR3 is 16 residues. The CDR3 reads CASSFLPGGAGETQYF. For the CDR3, the DNA is TGTGCCAGCAGTTTCCTACCAGGGGGCGCTGGGGAGACCCAGTACTTC.

The chain has TRBV7-3 and TRBJ1-6; 8 bases are shared with TRBD1. Germline loops: CDR1 SGHTA, CDR2 FQGTGA. V trimming: 5 bases; J trimming: 2 bases; junction bases outside the gene matches: 2. CDR3 size: 15 residues. This chain's CDR3 is CASSTGQAYNSPLHF. The CDR3 region has the DNA TGTGCCAGCAGCACGGGACAGGCCTATAATTCACCCCTCCACTTT.

The V call is TRBV25-1, the J call TRBJ1-1; no clear D. CDR1 MGHDK and CDR2 SYGVNS come from the germline V gene. V was shortened by 4 bases and J by 1 base, with 10 bases between the two germline ends. This CDR3 contains 14 residues. The CDR3 loop reads CASSGRFGNTEAFF. The DNA of the CDR3 is TGTGCCAGCAGTGGTCGGTTTGGGAACACTGAAGCTTTCTTT. The variable domain in full, with the rest retrieved from reference TRBV25-1 and TRBJ1-1, is EADIYQTPRYLVIGTGKKITLECSQTMGHDKMYWYQQDPGMELHLIHYSYGVNSTEKGDLSSESTVSRIRTEHFPLTLESARPSHTSQYLCASSGRFGNTEAFFGQGTRLTVV.

The chain is built from TRBV2 and TRBJ2-2; no clear D. The CDR3 is made up of 13 amino acids. CDR1 SNHLY and CDR2 FYNNEI come from the germline V gene. V dropped 0 bases and J dropped 6 bases, with 5 bases sitting between them. The CDR3 coding sequence is TGTGCCAGCAGTGAAGCGAGTGCCGGGGAGCTGTTTTTT. As protein: CASSEASAGELFF.

The V and J genes are TRBV3-1 (or the pseudogene TRBV3-2) and TRBJ2-1, with 10 bases aligning to TRBD2. V lost 3 bases, J lost 3 bases, and 2 bases stayed unmatched. Germline V gene sequence: CDR1 LGHDT, CDR2 YNNKEL (reference sequence). The CDR3 contains 15 residues. CDR3 loop: CASSQVAGGYNEQFF. The CDR3 DNA is TGTGCCAGCAGCCAGGTAGCGGGAGGCTACAATGAGCAGTTCTTC.

DNA of the CDR3: TGCGCCAGCAGTGAACTCGGACAGGGTACCGGGGAGCTGTTTTTT. Translated: CASSELGQGTGELFF. The chain combines TRBV10-1 with TRBJ2-2, with TRBD1 matching over 8 bases. Germline-derived CDR1 and CDR2 are WNHNN and SYGVQD (reference sequence). The CDR3 runs 15 residues. Unmatched junction bases numbered 5, after V lost 3 bases and J lost 5 bases.

The chain recombines TRBV6-6 with TRBJ2-7; D remains unclear. V lost 2 bases, J lost 3 bases, and 17 bases lay in between. CDR3 length: 16 amino acids. Per the germline V gene, CDR1 is MNHNY and CDR2 is SVGAGI (reference sequence). The DNA for the CDR3 is TGTGCCAGCAGTTACAACCGACCCACGACTGGCTACGAGCAGTACTTC. Translated, it gives CASSYNRPTTGYEQYF.

The V and J genes are TRBV4-3 and TRBJ2-3, with D possibly being TRBD2 (5 bases). V gave up 5 bases and J gave up 3 bases, with 15 bases separating them. CDR3 length equals 15 residues. CDR1 and CDR2 (germline): LGHNA, YSLEER. The DNA for the CDR3 is TGCGCCAGCAGCTCGTCGGCGGGCTCTACAGATACGCAGTATTTT. This sequence encodes CASSSSAGSTDTQYF.

The chain has TRBV5-1 and TRBJ2-5, with a tentative D call TRBD1 (5 bases). Between the trimmed V and J ends, which lost 2 bases and 4 bases, there was a span of 12 bases. The CDR3 has 14 amino acids. Germline loops: CDR1 SGHRS, CDR2 YFSETQ. CDR3 in DNA: TGCGCCAGCAGCTTAGACAGACGGCGAGAGACCCAGTACTTC. This encodes CASSLDRRRETQYF. The complete variable domain, with remaining parts taken from reference TRBV5-1 and TRBJ2-5, reads KAGVTQTPRYLIKTRGQQVTLSCSPISGHRSVSWYQQTPGQGLQFLFEYFSETQRNKGNFPGRFSGRQFSNSRSEMNVSTLELGDSALYLCASSLDRRRETQYFGPGTRLLVL.

The chain recombines TRBV6-6 with TRBJ1-1, with no clear D. CDR1 MNHNY and CDR2 SVGAGI come from the germline V gene (reference sequence). The CDR3 sequence is 11 residues long. V lost 5 bases to trimming and J lost 6 bases, with 7 bases between them. The CDR3 here is CASSPRAEAFF. CDR3 nucleotide sequence: TGTGCCAGCAGTCCCCGGGCTGAAGCTTTCTTT.

The chain is built from TRBV27 and TRBJ2-2; possible D gene TRBD1, 5 bases. CDR3 size: 15 residues. V was cut by 5 bases and J by 3 bases, with 13 bases left in between. Germline V gene lookup returns CDR1 MNHEY and CDR2 SMNVEV (reference sequence). CDR3 loop: CASSKGESYTGELFF. The CDR3 DNA reads as TGTGCCAGCAGTAAAGGGGAAAGTTACACCGGGGAGCTGTTTTTT.

Regarding this clone: The sample carries other DNA sequences with the same CDR3. The gene calls are TRBV19 and TRBJ2-2; 7 bases line up with TRBD1. Germline CDR1 LNHDA, CDR2 SQIVND (reference sequence). This CDR3 is 16 amino acids long. The V segment lost 1 base and the J segment 0 bases; nucleotides outside the gene matches: 2. The CDR3 DNA reads as TGTGCCAGTAGTATAGCTGGGACAGCGAACACCGGGGAGCTGTTTTTT. Translating it yields CASSIAGTANTGELFF.